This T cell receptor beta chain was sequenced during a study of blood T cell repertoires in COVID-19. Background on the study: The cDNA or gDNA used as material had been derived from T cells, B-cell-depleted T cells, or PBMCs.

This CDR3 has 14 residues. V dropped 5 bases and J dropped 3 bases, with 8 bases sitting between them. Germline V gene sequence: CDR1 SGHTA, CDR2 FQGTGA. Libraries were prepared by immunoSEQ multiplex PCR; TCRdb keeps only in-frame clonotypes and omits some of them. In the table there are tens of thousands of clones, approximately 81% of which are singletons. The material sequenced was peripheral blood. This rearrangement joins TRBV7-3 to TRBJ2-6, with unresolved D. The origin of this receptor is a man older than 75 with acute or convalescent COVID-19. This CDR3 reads CASSEYGGANVLTF. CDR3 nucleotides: TGTGCCAGCAGCGAGTATGGTGGGGCCAACGTCCTGACTTTC.